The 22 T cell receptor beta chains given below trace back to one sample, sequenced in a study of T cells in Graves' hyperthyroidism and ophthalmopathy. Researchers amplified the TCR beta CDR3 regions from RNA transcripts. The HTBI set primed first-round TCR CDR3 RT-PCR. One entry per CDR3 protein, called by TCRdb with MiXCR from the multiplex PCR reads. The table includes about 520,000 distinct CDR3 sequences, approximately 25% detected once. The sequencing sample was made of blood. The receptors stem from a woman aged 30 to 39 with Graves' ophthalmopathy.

The CDR3 here is CASSLGAGSGTARAYEQYF. CDR3 nucleotide sequence: TGTGCCAGCAGCTTAGGTGCAGGTAGCGGGACCGCCAGGGCCTACGAGCAGTACTTC. This chain uses TRBV7-6 with TRBJ2-7, with TRBD2 matching 8 bases. The V gene end was trimmed by 1 base and the J gene end by 2 bases; junction bases not matched to a gene: 16. Per germline, CDR1 SGHVS and CDR2 FNYEAQ. CDR3 length: 19 amino acids. Complete variable domain (other parts from reference TRBV7-6 and TRBJ2-7): GAGVSQSPRYKVTKRGQDVALRCDPISGHVSLYWYRQALGQGPEFLTYFNYEAQQDKSGLPNDRFSAERPEGSISTLTIQRTEQRDSAMYRCASSLGAGSGTARAYEQYFGPGTRLTVT.

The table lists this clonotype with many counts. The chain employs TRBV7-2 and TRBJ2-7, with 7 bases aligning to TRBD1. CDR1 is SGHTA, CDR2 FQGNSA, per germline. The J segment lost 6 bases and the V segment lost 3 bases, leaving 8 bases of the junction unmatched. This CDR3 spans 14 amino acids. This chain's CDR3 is CASSLGDRALEQYF. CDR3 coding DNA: TGTGCCAGCAGCTTGGGGGACAGAGCACTCGAGCAGTACTTC.

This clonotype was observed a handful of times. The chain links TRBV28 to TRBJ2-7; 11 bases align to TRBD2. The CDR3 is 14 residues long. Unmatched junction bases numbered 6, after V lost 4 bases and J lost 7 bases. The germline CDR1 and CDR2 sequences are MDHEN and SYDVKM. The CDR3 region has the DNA TGTGCCAGCAGTTCACTAGCGGGAGAGGGTGAGCAGTACTTC. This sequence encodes CASSSLAGEGEQYF.

CDR3 nucleotide sequence: TGTGCCAGCAGCGCCGGACAGCTCCGGAACACTGAAGCTTTCTTT. As protein: CASSAGQLRNTEAFF. J is TRBJ1-1 and V is TRBV9, with a weak D call TRBD1 (6 bases). Trimming took off 3 bases at V and 1 base at J, with 13 bases between the two ends. Germline V gene sequence: CDR1 SGDLS, CDR2 YYNGEE. This CDR3 has 15 residues.

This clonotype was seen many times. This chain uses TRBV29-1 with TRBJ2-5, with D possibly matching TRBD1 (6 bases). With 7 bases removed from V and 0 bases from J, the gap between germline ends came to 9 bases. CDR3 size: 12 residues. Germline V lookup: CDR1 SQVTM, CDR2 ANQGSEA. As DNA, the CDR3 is TGCAGCGCAGGGGTCTACCAAGAGACCCAGTACTTC. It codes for CSAGVYQETQYF.

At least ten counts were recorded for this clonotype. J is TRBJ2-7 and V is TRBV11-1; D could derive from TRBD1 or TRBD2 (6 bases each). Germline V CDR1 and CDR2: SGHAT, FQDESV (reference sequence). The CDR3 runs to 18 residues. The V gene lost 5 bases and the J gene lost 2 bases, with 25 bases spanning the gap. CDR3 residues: CASSPSEGLEQGPYEQYF. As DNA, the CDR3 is TGTGCCAGCAGCCCTAGCGAGGGCTTGGAACAGGGTCCCTACGAGCAGTACTTC.

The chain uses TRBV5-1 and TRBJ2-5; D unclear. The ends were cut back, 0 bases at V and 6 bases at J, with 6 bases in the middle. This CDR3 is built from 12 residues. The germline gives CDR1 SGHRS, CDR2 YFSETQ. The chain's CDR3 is CASSLEDKTQYF. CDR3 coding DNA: TGCGCCAGCAGCTTGGAAGATAAGACCCAGTACTTC.

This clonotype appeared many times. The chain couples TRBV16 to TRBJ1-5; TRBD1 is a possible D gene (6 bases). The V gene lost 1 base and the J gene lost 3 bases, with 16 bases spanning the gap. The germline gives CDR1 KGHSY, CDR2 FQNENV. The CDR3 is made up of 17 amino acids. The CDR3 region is CASSQLRTGINNQPQHF. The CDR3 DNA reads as TGTGCCAGCAGCCAATTGAGAACAGGGATCAACAATCAGCCCCAGCATTTT.

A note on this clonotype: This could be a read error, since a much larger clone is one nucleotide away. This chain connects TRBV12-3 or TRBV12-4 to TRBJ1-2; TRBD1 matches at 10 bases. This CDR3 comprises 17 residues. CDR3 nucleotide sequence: TGTGCCGGCAGTGATATAGCCGGGACAGGGGAGAACTATGGCTACACCTTC. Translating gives CAGSDIAGTGENYGYTF.

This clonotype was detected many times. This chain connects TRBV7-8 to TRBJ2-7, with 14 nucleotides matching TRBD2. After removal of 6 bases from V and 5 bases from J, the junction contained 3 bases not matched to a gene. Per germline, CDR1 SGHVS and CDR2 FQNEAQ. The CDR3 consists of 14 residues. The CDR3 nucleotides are TGTGCCAGCAGGCAGGGACTAGCGGGGGACGAGCAGTACTTC. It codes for CASRQGLAGDEQYF. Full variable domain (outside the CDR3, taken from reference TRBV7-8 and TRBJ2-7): GAGVSQSPRYKVAKRGQDVALRCDPISGHVSLFWYQQALGQGPEFLTYFQNEAQLDKSGLPSDRFFAERPEGSVSTLKIQRTQQEDSAVYLCASRQGLAGDEQYFGPGTRLTVT.

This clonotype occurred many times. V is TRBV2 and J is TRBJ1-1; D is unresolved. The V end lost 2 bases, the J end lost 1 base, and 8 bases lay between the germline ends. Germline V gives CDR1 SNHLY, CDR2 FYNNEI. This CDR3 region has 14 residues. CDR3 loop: CASSEKLPNTEAFF. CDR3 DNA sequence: TGTGCCAGCAGTGAAAAGCTTCCGAACACTGAAGCTTTCTTT.

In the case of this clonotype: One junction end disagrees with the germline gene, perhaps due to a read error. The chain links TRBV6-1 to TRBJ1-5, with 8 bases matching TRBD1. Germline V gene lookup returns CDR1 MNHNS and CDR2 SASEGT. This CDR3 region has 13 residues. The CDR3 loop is CSSSPGQAQPQHF. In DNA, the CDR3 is TGTTCCAGCAGTCCGGGACAGGCTCAGCCCCAGCATTTT.

In nucleotides, the CDR3 is TGTGCCAGCAGTCCTTATGGCAAGAACACTGAAGCTTTCTTT. Translating gives CASSPYGKNTEAFF. The chain couples TRBV12-3 or TRBV12-4 to TRBJ1-1, with unresolved D. V lost 5 bases and J 1 base, leaving 11 bases between the germline ends. The CDR3 is 14 amino acids.

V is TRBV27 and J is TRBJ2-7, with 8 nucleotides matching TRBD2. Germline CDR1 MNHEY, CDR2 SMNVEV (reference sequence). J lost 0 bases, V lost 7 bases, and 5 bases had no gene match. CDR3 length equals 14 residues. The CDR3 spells CASKSGGASYEQYF. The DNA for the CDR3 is TGTGCCAGCAAATCCGGGGGGGCCTCCTACGAGCAGTACTTC.

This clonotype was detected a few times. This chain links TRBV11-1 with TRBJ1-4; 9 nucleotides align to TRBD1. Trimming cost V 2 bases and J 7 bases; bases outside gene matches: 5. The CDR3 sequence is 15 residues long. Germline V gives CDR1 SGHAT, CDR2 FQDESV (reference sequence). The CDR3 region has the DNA TGTGCCAGCAGCTTAATTGGGACAGGGTTTGAAAAACTGTTTTTT. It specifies CASSLIGTGFEKLFF.

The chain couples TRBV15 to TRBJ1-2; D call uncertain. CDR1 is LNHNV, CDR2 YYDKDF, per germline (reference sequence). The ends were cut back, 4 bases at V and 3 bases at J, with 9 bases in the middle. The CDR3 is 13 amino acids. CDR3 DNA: TGTGCCACCAGCAAGGCTGGGGACTATGGCTACACCTTC. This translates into CATSKAGDYGYTF.

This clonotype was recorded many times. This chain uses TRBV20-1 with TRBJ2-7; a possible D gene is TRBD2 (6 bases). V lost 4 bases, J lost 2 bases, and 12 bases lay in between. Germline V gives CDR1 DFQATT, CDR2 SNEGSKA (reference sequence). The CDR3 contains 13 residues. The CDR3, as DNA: TGCAGTGCTACGGGACTCAAAACCTACGAGCAGTACTTC. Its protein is CSATGLKTYEQYF.

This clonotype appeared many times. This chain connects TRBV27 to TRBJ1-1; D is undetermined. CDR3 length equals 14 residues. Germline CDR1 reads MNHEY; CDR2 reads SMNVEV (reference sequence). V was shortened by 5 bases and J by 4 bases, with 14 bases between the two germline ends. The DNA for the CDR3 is TGTGCCAGCAGTCTCCTTCGGAGCGGCACTGAAGCTTTCTTT. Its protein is CASSLLRSGTEAFF.

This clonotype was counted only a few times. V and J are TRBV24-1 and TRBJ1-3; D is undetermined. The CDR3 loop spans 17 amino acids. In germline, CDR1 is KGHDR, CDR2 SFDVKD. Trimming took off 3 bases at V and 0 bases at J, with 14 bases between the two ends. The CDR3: CATSDRYMDRSGNTIYF. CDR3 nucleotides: TGTGCCACCAGTGATCGTTACATGGACCGCTCTGGAAACACCATATATTTT.

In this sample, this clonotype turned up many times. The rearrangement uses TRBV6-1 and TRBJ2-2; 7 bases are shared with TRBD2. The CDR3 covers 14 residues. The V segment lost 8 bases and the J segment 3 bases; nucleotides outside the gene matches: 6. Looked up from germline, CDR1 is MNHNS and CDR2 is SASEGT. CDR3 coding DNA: TGTGCCAGCGGGAGGGACCCACACACCGGGGAGCTGTTTTTT. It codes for CASGRDPHTGELFF.

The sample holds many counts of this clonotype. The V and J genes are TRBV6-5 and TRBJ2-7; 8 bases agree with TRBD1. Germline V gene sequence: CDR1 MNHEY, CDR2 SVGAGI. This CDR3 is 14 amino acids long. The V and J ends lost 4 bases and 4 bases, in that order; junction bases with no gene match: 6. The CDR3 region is CASSSTGVWYEQYF. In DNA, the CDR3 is TGTGCCAGCAGTTCGACAGGGGTTTGGTACGAGCAGTACTTC.

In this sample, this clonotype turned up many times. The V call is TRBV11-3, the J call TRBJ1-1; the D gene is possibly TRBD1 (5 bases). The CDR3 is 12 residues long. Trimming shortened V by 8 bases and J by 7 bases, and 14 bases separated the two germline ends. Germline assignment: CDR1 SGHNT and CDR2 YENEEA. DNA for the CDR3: TGTGCCAGCCAGGGCCAGGGCGGTGAAGCTTTCTTT. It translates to CASQGQGGEAFF.